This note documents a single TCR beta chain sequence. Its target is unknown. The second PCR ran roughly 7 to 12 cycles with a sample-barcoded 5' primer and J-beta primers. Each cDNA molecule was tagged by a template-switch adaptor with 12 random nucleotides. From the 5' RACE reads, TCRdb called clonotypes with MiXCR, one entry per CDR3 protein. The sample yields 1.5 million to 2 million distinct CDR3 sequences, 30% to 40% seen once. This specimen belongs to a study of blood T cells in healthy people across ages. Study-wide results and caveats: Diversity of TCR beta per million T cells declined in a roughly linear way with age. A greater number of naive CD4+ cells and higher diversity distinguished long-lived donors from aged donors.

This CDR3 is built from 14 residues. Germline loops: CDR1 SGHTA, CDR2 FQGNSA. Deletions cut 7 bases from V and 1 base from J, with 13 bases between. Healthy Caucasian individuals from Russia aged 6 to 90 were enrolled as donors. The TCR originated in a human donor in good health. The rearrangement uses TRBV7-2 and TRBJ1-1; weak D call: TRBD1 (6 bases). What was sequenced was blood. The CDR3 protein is CASTPLGANTEAFF. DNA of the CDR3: TGTGCCAGCACCCCTTTGGGGGCGAACACTGAAGCTTTCTTT.